Shown below are 7 T cell receptor beta chains from a single sample sequenced in a study of cytomegalovirus exposure and HLA in healthy donors. PCR employed 60 Vbeta and 13 Jbeta primers. Generated by immunoSEQ multiplex PCR, the TCRdb table keeps only in-frame clones and is missing some. Of more than 85,000 clones in the sample, approximately 71% were seen once. Sequenced sample: PBMCs. These receptor sequences come from a male donor in good health and CMV-seropositive.

Notes on this clone: Other DNA sequences in this specimen translate into the identical CDR3. The J gene is TRBJ2-3, the V gene TRBV7-2; tentative D call: TRBD2 (6 bases). Trimming left V 5 bases short and J 1 base short, with 13 bases between. The CDR3 runs to 15 residues. Germline V gene data show CDR1 as SGHTA and CDR2 as FQGNSA. The CDR3 sequence is CASSLGTPRTDTQYF. CDR3 bases: TGTGCCAGCAGCCTCGGGACTCCCCGCACAGATACGCAGTATTTT. Full variable domain (missing parts from reference TRBV7-2 and TRBJ2-3): GAGVSQSPSNKVTEKGKDVELRCDPISGHTALYWYRQSLGQGLEFLIYFQGNSAPDKSGLPSDRFSAERTGGSVSTLTIQRTQQEDSAVYLCASSLGTPRTDTQYFGPGTRLTVL.

The chain uses TRBV11-2 and TRBJ1-1, with TRBD1 matching 8 bases. CDR3 length: 15 residues. V was pared by 4 bases and J by 3 bases, with 7 bases of the junction left unmatched. Germline V gene lookup returns CDR1 SGHAT and CDR2 FQNNGV. The CDR3 region has the DNA TGTGCCAGCAGCTACCACAGGGGACAGGACACTGAAGCTTTCTTT. It translates to CASSYHRGQDTEAFF.

There are a few counts of this clone. It is likely a read error: a sequence one base away is far more abundant. V usage is TRBV4-1 and J usage is TRBJ2-2, with TRBD2 identical over 12 bases. Germline CDR1 MGHRA, CDR2 YSYEKL. The CDR3 consists of 16 residues. The CDR3 DNA sequence: TGCGCCAGCAGCCGTATGACTAGCGGGAGCGCCGGGGACCTGTTTTTT. Protein sequence: CASSRMTSGSAGDLFF.

The genes are TRBV5-6 and TRBJ2-3, with D hard to call. Trimming cost V 0 bases and J 6 bases, with 14 bases left between them. Germline V lookup: CDR1 SGHDT, CDR2 YYEEEE. The CDR3 has 15 amino acids. As DNA, the CDR3 is TGTGCCAGCAGCTTGGCCTGGTACAGCTCGGATACGCAGTATTTT. Its translation is CASSLAWYSSDTQYF.

This chain links TRBV7-6 with TRBJ1-5; TRBD1 is a possible D gene (5 bases). Germline lookup yields CDR1 SGHVS and CDR2 FNYEAQ. V lost 5 bases, J lost 3 bases, and 14 bases lay in between. CDR3 length equals 15 residues. CDR3 coding DNA: TGTGCCAGCAGCCCGGGGGGGGGTCCCAATCAGCCCCAGCATTTT. Translated, it gives CASSPGGGPNQPQHF.

The chain recombines TRBV28 with TRBJ2-3; 10 bases are a match to TRBD2. Germline V gives CDR1 MDHEN, CDR2 SYDVKM. The CDR3 spans 14 residues. Unmatched junction bases numbered 7, after V lost 8 bases and J lost 5 bases. The CDR3: CASGASGSIDTQYF. The DNA of the CDR3 is TGTGCCAGCGGTGCTAGCGGGAGTATAGATACGCAGTATTTT.

The gene calls are TRBV15 and TRBJ2-1; 15 bases fit TRBD2. CDR3 length: 16 amino acids. Trimming cost V 1 base and J 8 bases; bases outside gene matches: 3. Germline-derived CDR1 and CDR2 are LNHNV and YYDKDF (reference sequence). CDR3 nucleotides: TGTGCCACCAGCAGAGGAGGACTAGCGGGAGGGGATGAGCAGTTCTTC. Its translation is CATSRGGLAGGDEQFF.